The rows below give T cell receptor beta chains drawn from one sample of a study of OX40 agonist ivuxolimab in advanced cancers. Generated by immunoSEQ multiplex PCR, the TCRdb table keeps only in-frame clones and is missing some. Of 30,000 or so clones detected, more than 70% appear once; the ten largest clones hold around 23%. The sequencing used CD4+ or CD8+ T cells sorted from blood, collected in a trial of the OX40 agonist ivuxolimab. The source of these receptors is an adult with an advanced solid tumor such as melanoma, head and neck, liver or kidney cancer. The CDR3 runs from the conserved cysteine through the conserved F or W. The D gene is left open where the match is weak. Size is omitted from some rows. Given values are once, few, many or a class for expanded clones.

v_gene: TRBV27; d_gene: NA; abundance: NA; j_gene: TRBJ2-5; CDR3nt: TGTGCCAGCAGTTCAGGGTCGGAGGCTAGCGTAGAGACCCAGTACTTC; CDR3aa: CASSSGSEASVETQYF
v_gene: TRBV27; d_gene: TRBD2; abundance: NA; j_gene: TRBJ2-7; CDR3nt: TGTGCCAGCAGTTTATGGACTAGCGGGGCCGGGGAGCAGTACTTC; CDR3aa: CASSLWTSGAGEQYF
v_gene: TRBV5-6; d_gene: NA; abundance: NA; j_gene: TRBJ2-7; CDR3nt: TGTGCCAGCAGCTTGGTAGGGCAGGGCTACGAGCAGTACTTC; CDR3aa: CASSLVGQGYEQYF
v_gene: TRBV10-2; d_gene: NA; abundance: NA; j_gene: TRBJ2-3; CDR3nt: TGCGCCAGCAGTGAGTCTTTAGCAAGCACAGATACGCAGTATTTT; CDR3aa: CASSESLASTDTQYF
v_gene: TRBV9; d_gene: NA; abundance: NA; j_gene: TRBJ2-2; CDR3nt: TGTGCCAGCAGCCTCACGACTGGCACCGGGGAGCTGTTTTTT; CDR3aa: CASSLTTGTGELFF
v_gene: TRBV27; d_gene: NA; abundance: NA; j_gene: TRBJ2-7; CDR3nt: TGTGCCAGCAGTTTATCGCGTTCTTACGAGCAGTACTTC; CDR3aa: CASSLSRSYEQYF
v_gene: TRBV13; d_gene: NA; abundance: many; j_gene: TRBJ1-3; CDR3nt: TGTGCCAGCAGCTCTACGCTTTTAGACATCGGAAACACCATATATTTT; CDR3aa: CASSSTLLDIGNTIYF
v_gene: TRBV30; d_gene: NA; abundance: NA; j_gene: TRBJ2-7; CDR3nt: TGTGCCTGGAGTGTGAGCGGTCCCTACGAGCAGTACTTC; CDR3aa: CAWSVSGPYEQYF
v_gene: TRBV13; d_gene: TRBD2; abundance: NA; j_gene: TRBJ2-7; CDR3nt: TGTGCCAGCAGCCTGAGACTAGCGGAGTACGAGCAGTACTTC; CDR3aa: CASSLRLAEYEQYF
v_gene: TRBV10-3; d_gene: TRBD1; abundance: NA; j_gene: TRBJ1-2; CDR3nt: TGTGCCATCAGTGCGGGACAGGGGGCGAAAGACTATGGCTACACCTTC; CDR3aa: CAISAGQGAKDYGYTF
v_gene: TRBV5-1; d_gene: NA; abundance: NA; j_gene: TRBJ1-1; CDR3nt: TGCGCCAGCGTCGGGCCGCCGGGCACTGAAGCTTTCTTT; CDR3aa: CASVGPPGTEAFF
v_gene: TRBV30; d_gene: NA; abundance: NA; j_gene: TRBJ2-1; CDR3nt: TGTGCCTGGAAACGAAGCCCAACAGCTAATGAGCAGTTCTTC; CDR3aa: CAWKRSPTANEQFF
v_gene: TRBV7-3; d_gene: TRBD2; abundance: NA; j_gene: TRBJ2-3; CDR3nt: TGTGCCAGCAGCTTGGGCACTAGCGGTTTGCTAGATACGCAGTATTTT; CDR3aa: CASSLGTSGLLDTQYF
v_gene: TRBV13; d_gene: TRBD2; abundance: NA; j_gene: TRBJ2-5; CDR3nt: TGTGCCAGCAGCTTAAGGAGAGGCGGGGGGAACCAAGAGACCCAGTACTTC; CDR3aa: CASSLRRGGGNQETQYF
v_gene: TRBV5-6; d_gene: NA; abundance: NA; j_gene: TRBJ2-7; CDR3nt: TGTGCCAGCAGCTCGGGCCAAACCTACGAGCAGTACTTC; CDR3aa: CASSSGQTYEQYF
v_gene: TRBV7-9; d_gene: NA; abundance: NA; j_gene: TRBJ2-7; CDR3nt: TGTGCCAGCAGCCCAAGCGGACCCACACTGAAGGACGAGCAGTACTTC; CDR3aa: CASSPSGPTLKDEQYF
v_gene: TRBV6-1; d_gene: TRBD2; abundance: few; j_gene: TRBJ2-3; CDR3nt: TGTGCCAGCAGTGAGCTCGGGACTAGCGGACTCACAGATACGCAGTATTTT; CDR3aa: CASSELGTSGLTDTQYF
v_gene: TRBV6-5; d_gene: NA; abundance: once; j_gene: TRBJ2-2; CDR3nt: TGTGCCAGCAGTTACTCGGGGCACGGGGAGCTGTTTTTT; CDR3aa: CASSYSGHGELFF
v_gene: TRBV28; d_gene: NA; abundance: NA; j_gene: TRBJ2-3; CDR3nt: TGTGCCAGCAGTATAACAGGCACAGATACGCAGTATTTT; CDR3aa: CASSITGTDTQYF
v_gene: TRBV4-2; d_gene: TRBD1; abundance: few; j_gene: TRBJ1-1; CDR3nt: TGTGCCAGCAGCCACGACCGAGGGGGCTGGGCTTTCTTT; CDR3aa: CASSHDRGGWAFF
v_gene: TRBV11-2; d_gene: TRBD1; abundance: NA; j_gene: TRBJ2-7; CDR3nt: TGTGCCAGCAGCGGGACAGGGTGGGTCAACGAGCAGTACTTC; CDR3aa: CASSGTGWVNEQYF
v_gene: TRBV5-1; d_gene: NA; abundance: NA; j_gene: TRBJ2-7; CDR3nt: TGCGCCAGCAGCTTGGACCGACAAGCCGAGCAGTACTTC; CDR3aa: CASSLDRQAEQYF
v_gene: TRBV7-6; d_gene: NA; abundance: NA; j_gene: TRBJ2-1; CDR3nt: TGTGCCAGCAGCTTATGGAAGGGGCCCCCTAACAATGAGCAGTTCTTC; CDR3aa: CASSLWKGPPNNEQFF
v_gene: TRBV7-9; d_gene: TRBD1; abundance: NA; j_gene: TRBJ1-1; CDR3nt: TGTGCCAGCTGGACAGGAGCCAACACTGAAGCTTTCTTT; CDR3aa: CASWTGANTEAFF
v_gene: TRBV7-2; d_gene: TRBD1; abundance: NA; j_gene: TRBJ1-1; CDR3nt: TGTGCCAGCAGTTTCAGGGGGCGGGGTACTGAAGCTTTCTTT; CDR3aa: CASSFRGRGTEAFF
v_gene: TRBV9; d_gene: TRBD2; abundance: NA; j_gene: TRBJ2-1; CDR3nt: TGTGCCAGCAGCGCCGGACTAGCGGGAGGGAGTGAGCAGTTCTTC; CDR3aa: CASSAGLAGGSEQFF
v_gene: TRBV4-2; d_gene: NA; abundance: once; j_gene: TRBJ2-7; CDR3nt: TGTGCCAGCAGCCAAGCCGGGGACTCCTACGAGCAGTACTTC; CDR3aa: CASSQAGDSYEQYF
v_gene: TRBV7-9; d_gene: TRBD2; abundance: NA; j_gene: TRBJ2-7; CDR3nt: TGTGCCAGCAGCGCAATAGAACCTAGCGGGGCCTACGAGCAGTACTTC; CDR3aa: CASSAIEPSGAYEQYF
v_gene: TRBV18; d_gene: NA; abundance: NA; j_gene: TRBJ2-7; CDR3nt: TGTGCCAGCTCACCAGAGACTACCACATTAAACTCCTACGAGCAGTACTTC; CDR3aa: CASSPETTTLNSYEQYF
v_gene: TRBV11-2; d_gene: NA; abundance: NA; j_gene: TRBJ2-7; CDR3nt: TGTGCCAGCAGCCAACCTCGGGATTACGAGCAGTACTTC; CDR3aa: CASSQPRDYEQYF
v_gene: TRBV6-5; d_gene: NA; abundance: NA; j_gene: TRBJ2-2; CDR3nt: TGTGCCAGCAGTTACAACGAGGGGAGGGAGCTGTTTTTT; CDR3aa: CASSYNEGRELFF
v_gene: TRBV2; d_gene: TRBD1; abundance: NA; j_gene: TRBJ2-7; CDR3nt: TGTGCCAGCAGTTACTCCGGGACAGGGGGCTACGAGCAGTACTTC; CDR3aa: CASSYSGTGGYEQYF
v_gene: TRBV10-3; d_gene: NA; abundance: NA; j_gene: TRBJ2-7; CDR3nt: TGTGCCATCAGTGAAAGAGGCCTATCCTACGAGCAGTACTTC; CDR3aa: CAISERGLSYEQYF
v_gene: TRBV12-5; d_gene: NA; abundance: NA; j_gene: TRBJ2-2; CDR3nt: TGTGCTAGTGGTTTGGTACTCAGGGGTACCGGGGAGCTGTTTTTT; CDR3aa: CASGLVLRGTGELFF
v_gene: TRBV5-1; d_gene: NA; abundance: NA; j_gene: TRBJ2-5; CDR3nt: TGCGCCAGCAGCTTGGGGAATTCAGCCCAGACCCAGTACTTC; CDR3aa: CASSLGNSAQTQYF
v_gene: TRBV27; d_gene: NA; abundance: once; j_gene: TRBJ1-2; CDR3nt: TGTGCCAGCAGTGGCGGAGGCGTCGATGGCTACACCTTC; CDR3aa: CASSGGGVDGYTF
v_gene: TRBV27; d_gene: TRBD1; abundance: NA; j_gene: TRBJ1-6; CDR3nt: TGTGCCAGCAGTTCCACTTGGGGGACAGGGGGCATTTCCTATAATTCACCCCTCCACTTT; CDR3aa: CASSSTWGTGGISYNSPLHF
v_gene: TRBV2; d_gene: NA; abundance: NA; j_gene: TRBJ1-4; CDR3nt: TGTGCCAGCAGTGGGGAGACGGCTGCAACTAATGAAAAACTGTTTTTT; CDR3aa: CASSGETAATNEKLFF
v_gene: TRBV9; d_gene: TRBD1; abundance: NA; j_gene: TRBJ2-6; CDR3nt: TGTGCCAGCAGCCTCTGGACAGGGAGCTCTGGGGCCAACGTCCTGACTTTC; CDR3aa: CASSLWTGSSGANVLTF
v_gene: TRBV6-6; d_gene: TRBD1; abundance: few; j_gene: TRBJ2-7; CDR3nt: TGTGCCAGCAGTACTCCGGACAGGGAGTACGAGCAGTACTTC; CDR3aa: CASSTPDREYEQYF
v_gene: TRBV28; d_gene: NA; abundance: NA; j_gene: TRBJ2-6; CDR3nt: TGTGCCAGCAGTTTCGGACAGTCCAACTCTGGGGCCAACGTCCTGACTTTC; CDR3aa: CASSFGQSNSGANVLTF
v_gene: TRBV6-6; d_gene: NA; abundance: NA; j_gene: TRBJ2-1; CDR3nt: TGTGCCAGCAGCCCCCGTAGCGGCTCCTACAATGAGCAGTTCTTC; CDR3aa: CASSPRSGSYNEQFF
v_gene: TRBV27; d_gene: NA; abundance: few; j_gene: TRBJ1-1; CDR3nt: TGTGCCAGCAGATCTAGTGAGAGGAGGACTGAAGCTTTCTTT; CDR3aa: CASRSSERRTEAFF
v_gene: TRBV18; d_gene: NA; abundance: NA; j_gene: TRBJ1-2; CDR3nt: TGTGCCAGCTCAGCCGGGGCCGCCTATGGCTACACCTTC; CDR3aa: CASSAGAAYGYTF
v_gene: TRBV4-1; d_gene: NA; abundance: NA; j_gene: TRBJ2-7; CDR3nt: TGCGCCAGCAGCCAAACAGGGTTCTACGAGCAGTACTTC; CDR3aa: CASSQTGFYEQYF
v_gene: TRBV11-2; d_gene: NA; abundance: few; j_gene: TRBJ1-2; CDR3nt: TGTGCCAGCAGCGATACAGGACTCCTTAACTATGGCTACACCTTC; CDR3aa: CASSDTGLLNYGYTF
v_gene: TRBV28; d_gene: TRBD1; abundance: NA; j_gene: TRBJ1-2; CDR3nt: TGTGCCAGCATCCTCACAGGGGCCCCCCGTAGCTATGGCTACACCTTC; CDR3aa: CASILTGAPRSYGYTF
v_gene: TRBV2; d_gene: TRBD1; abundance: NA; j_gene: TRBJ2-7; CDR3nt: TGTGCCAGCAGCTGGACAGGGGGCGAGGACGAGCAGTACTTC; CDR3aa: CASSWTGGEDEQYF
v_gene: TRBV29-1; d_gene: TRBD1; abundance: NA; j_gene: TRBJ2-2; CDR3nt: TGCAGCGTTGAAGGACAGGGGAAGATGGCCGGGGAGCTGTTTTTT; CDR3aa: CSVEGQGKMAGELFF
v_gene: TRBV4-2; d_gene: NA; abundance: NA; j_gene: TRBJ2-5; CDR3nt: TGTGCCAGCAGCCGAGACAGGTACGGGGAGACCCAGTACTTC; CDR3aa: CASSRDRYGETQYF
v_gene: TRBV19; d_gene: TRBD1; abundance: NA; j_gene: TRBJ1-1; CDR3nt: TGTGCCAGTAGTATAGATAGGGACAGGGAGAACACTGAAGCTTTCTTT; CDR3aa: CASSIDRDRENTEAFF
v_gene: TRBV19; d_gene: NA; abundance: few; j_gene: TRBJ2-1; CDR3nt: TGTGCCAGTAGTCCGCCGTTAGTTAATTGGAACAATGAGCAGTTCTTC; CDR3aa: CASSPPLVNWNNEQFF
v_gene: TRBV4-1; d_gene: NA; abundance: NA; j_gene: TRBJ1-1; CDR3nt: TGCGCCAGCAGCCAAGGTGCCGGGAATAGTGAAGCTTTCTTT; CDR3aa: CASSQGAGNSEAFF
v_gene: TRBV9; d_gene: TRBD2; abundance: NA; j_gene: TRBJ2-3; CDR3nt: TGTGCCAGCAGCGAGGGACTAGCGGGCACAGATACGCAGTATTTT; CDR3aa: CASSEGLAGTDTQYF
v_gene: TRBV28; d_gene: NA; abundance: NA; j_gene: TRBJ2-7; CDR3nt: TGTGCCAGCAGTCCCCTGGGGGCACGTTGGGAGCAGTACTTC; CDR3aa: CASSPLGARWEQYF
v_gene: TRBV5-4; d_gene: NA; abundance: NA; j_gene: TRBJ2-1; CDR3nt: TGTGCCAGCAGCTTTAGCCTCAATGAGCAGTTCTTC; CDR3aa: CASSFSLNEQFF
v_gene: TRBV27; d_gene: NA; abundance: NA; j_gene: TRBJ2-2; CDR3nt: TGTGCCAGCAGTTTGGCAGGCCGGGAGCTGTTTTTT; CDR3aa: CASSLAGRELFF